Listed here are 6 T cell receptor beta chains from one sample, sequenced in a study of blood T cell repertoires in COVID-19. Sequencing used immunoSEQ multiplex PCR; TCRdb keeps in-frame clones, though not all of them. The data hold about 80,000 clones, with over 70% observed a single time. The sample was peripheral blood. The source is an elderly man with active or convalescent COVID-19.

The V and J genes are TRBV6-2 or TRBV6-3 and TRBJ2-3; tentative D call: TRBD2 (5 bases). The CDR3 spans 14 residues. CDR1 MNHEY and CDR2 SVGEGT come from the germline V gene. V shed 5 bases and J shed 2 bases, with 11 bases lying between them. CDR3 amino acids: CASSKAGFTDTQYF. CDR3 bases: TGTGCCAGCAGTAAGGCGGGCTTCACAGATACGCAGTATTTT.

The chain carries TRBV7-6 and TRBJ2-5; 10 bases fit TRBD2. CDR1 SGHVS and CDR2 FNYEAQ come from the germline V gene. The J segment lost 5 bases and the V segment lost 5 bases, leaving 11 bases of the junction unmatched. The CDR3 contains 16 residues. The CDR3 region has the DNA TGTGCCAGCAGCCGACGGACTAGCGGTAGGGGGGAGACCCAGTACTTC. Encoded protein: CASSRRTSGRGETQYF.

J is TRBJ1-1 and V is TRBV11-2, with 7 bases aligning to TRBD1. From germline, CDR1 is SGHAT and CDR2 FQNNGV. The CDR3 spans 15 residues. Unmatched junction bases numbered 12, after V lost 5 bases and J lost 6 bases. The DNA for the CDR3 is TGTGCCAGCAGCCCCGGGACAGCCTTGTTCTCTGAAGCTTTCTTT. Its translation: CASSPGTALFSEAFF.

The genes are TRBV29-1 and TRBJ2-7, with 8 bases identical to TRBD2. This CDR3 spans 12 amino acids. Losses at the gene ends were 4 bases for V and 3 bases for J; bases not matched to a gene: 2. From germline, CDR1 is SQVTM and CDR2 ANQGSEA. CDR3 nucleotide sequence: TGCAGCGTTGTTGCGGGAGGCTACGAGCAGTACTTC. Amino acid sequence: CSVVAGGYEQYF.

The V gene is TRBV6-2 or TRBV6-3, the J gene TRBJ1-2, with D perhaps matching TRBD1 (5 bases). The V gene lost 2 bases and the J gene lost 8 bases, with 12 bases spanning the gap. Looked up from germline, CDR1 is MNHEY and CDR2 is SVGEGT. This CDR3 has 13 amino acids. The CDR3 is CASSYAQVQGYTF. As DNA, the CDR3 is TGTGCCAGCAGTTACGCACAGGTTCAAGGCTACACCTTC.

This clone was seen only once. This chain links TRBV2 with TRBJ1-5, with 7 bases aligning to TRBD1. V gave up 7 bases and J gave up 5 bases; unmatched junction bases: 8. This CDR3 has 14 amino acids. Germline V gene data show CDR1 as SNHLY and CDR2 as FYNNEI. CDR3 protein: CASNDREVDQPQHF. The DNA for the CDR3 is TGTGCCAGCAACGACAGGGAGGTGGATCAGCCCCAGCATTTT.